The clone carrying this TCR beta chain came up a few times. Cohort: HPV-negative, locally advanced oral cavity squamous cell carcinoma patients. This entry belongs to a study of neoadjuvant anti-PD-1 for oral cavity cancer. Study-level information: Non-progressing patients received a fourth nivolumab dose near day 43, then surgery on days 50-56.

Survey sequencing of tumors mostly used roughly 4.8 ug DNA, two replicates. Method: immunoSEQ multiplex PCR; TCRdb's copy keeps in-frame clones and lacks some. The data contain 7,000 to 8,000 clones, roughly 58% of them seen just once; the ten biggest clones take up about 6.8%. The CDR3 is 16 amino acids. Germline V gene sequence: CDR1 LNHDA, CDR2 SQIVND (reference sequence). V was pared by 4 bases and J by 1 base, with 9 bases of the junction left unmatched. Sequencing used tumor tissue, obtained before nivolumab (anti-PD-1) treatment. The origin of this receptor is a person aged 35 to 85 with oral cavity squamous cell carcinoma. This rearrangement joins TRBV19 to TRBJ2-7; 8 bases fit TRBD1. This chain's CDR3 is CASSTKADRGSYEQYF. In DNA form, the CDR3 reads TGTGCCAGTAGTACGAAGGCAGACAGGGGATCCTACGAGCAGTACTTC.